The entry below describes one TCR beta chain. The antigen it binds to is not known. Mismatch with germline at one junction end may stem from a read error. Sequencing relied on an Illumina NovaSeq 6000. cDNA libraries for TCRalpha and TCRbeta were prepared by 5'RACE using constant-segment primers, with sample barcodes and unique molecular identifiers added. Trizol reagent was used to extract RNA from every sample. Libraries were amplified in two PCR steps, with a second sample barcode and Illumina TruSeq adapters added in the second step. Libraries were sequenced on an Illumina NovaSeq with 2 x 150 bp paired-end reads. On the authors' methods: Reads were demultiplexed and collapsed into UMI-guided consensus sequences with migec v1.2.7. Using mixcr v2.1.11, UMI consensuses were aligned to TRA and TRB V and J templates and then assembled into clonotypes. Expanded or contracted clonotypes were those called significant by both edgeR and NoisET, with noise models trained on biological replicates. For edgeR calls, the thresholds were a false discovery rate-adjusted p below 0.01 and a log2 fold-change of 1. As an exploratory analysis of dynamics, max-normalized trajectories of the 1000 most abundant clonotypes were examined with PCA combined with hierarchical clustering. Separately sequenced CD4+ and CD8+ repertoires were used to assign the CD4 or CD8 phenotype of responding clones. The public reads were quality trimmed at Q25 with fastp and then assembled into clones with MiXCR by TCRdb, keeping productive beta chains. Rows are combined by CDR3 protein, so each entry shows the most common genes and DNA. These V and J calls are TCRdb output, not the study's own analysis. The sample table records approximately 270,000 distinct CDR3 sequences; about a sixth of these occur just once. More than 20% of the sample comes from the top ten.

The data stem from a study of T-cell memory formation after mild COVID-19 (dated by TCRdb to about 2021). Turning to the overall study: TCR sequence clusters from the two donors were largely donor specific. T-cell clones expanding and contracting after mild COVID-19 in a couple of donors were tracked by longitudinal TCRalpha and TCRbeta repertoire sequencing. Two young, previously healthy adult volunteers made up the cohort, one male and one female. The research as a whole found: Some responding clones were found in pre-infection memory, which suggests that pre-existing cross-reactive memory T cells took part in the SARS-CoV-2 response. Contracting CD4+ clones were found mainly in CM and EM memory subsets, while CD8+ clones were enriched in EMRA. From day 15 to 85, contracting clones showed balanced CD4/CD8 phenotypes, whereas a second wave of clones that expanded from day 15 to 37 leaned towards CD4+. SARS-CoV-2 specificity was not confirmed for the second-wave clones peaking on day 37. Only a couple of mild cases were covered in the study, and larger cohorts including severe cases with pre-infection samples were considered necessary.

From the germline V gene, CDR1 is MNHEY and CDR2 is SVGEGT. The CDR3, cysteine through phenylalanine, is 14 amino acids long. Only the CDR3 portion is preserved as DNA: 42 bases, with reading frame beginning at the first base. Ficoll-Paque density gradient centrifugation was the method used to isolate PBMCs. The sample consisted of PBMCs or a T cell subset sorted from them (not recorded which). The sequence came from a man in his late teens or twenties who had mild COVID-19 (a few samples of this study predate the infection). The sample titles of this study are shuffled in the database, so cell type and time point are left out; the donor was told from shared clones. The chain joins TRBV6-2 or TRBV6-3 to TRBJ2-2, with the D call tentatively TRBD1 or TRBD2, each fitting 5 bases. The sequenced DNA: TGTGCCAGCAGTCCACAGGTCGACACCGGGGAGCTGATTTTT. This encodes CASSPQVDTGELIF.